This T cell receptor (beta chain) was sequenced in a study of blood T cell repertoires in COVID-19. Looking at the study overall: There were acute and convalescent COVID-19 samples, and they came from the United States, Italy and Spain. Sample material is recorded as cDNA or gDNA derived from T cells, B-cell-depleted T cells, or PBMCs.

Germline lookup yields CDR1 SGHTA and CDR2 FQGNSA. The CDR3 runs to 15 residues. V gave up 3 bases and J gave up 4 bases; unmatched junction bases: 4. As originally analysed: From reference gene primer amplification, estimates of nucleated cell counts were derived. Repertoires were generated with immunoSEQ multiplex PCR, while TCRdb's copy carries only in-frame clones and drops some. V and J calls and clone size come straight from that table; D and trimming were deduced from the DNA. In the table there are around 240,000 clones, around 80% of which are singletons. The V call is TRBV7-2, the J call TRBJ2-7; TRBD1 matches 12 bases. This sequence originates from a woman older than 75 with acute or convalescent COVID-19. Sequencing was carried out using peripheral blood. CDR3 amino acids: CASSFRDRGLYEQYF. In DNA, the CDR3 is TGTGCCAGCAGCTTCCGGGACAGGGGGCTTTACGAGCAGTACTTC.